A single sample gave rise to the 19 T cell receptor beta chains below, sequenced in a study of blood T cell repertoires in COVID-19. Sequenced by immunoSEQ multiplex PCR; TCRdb stores in-frame clones only, minus some. The table includes about 190,000 clones, 85% to 90% detected once. Sequenced material: peripheral blood. The receptors were sampled from a human donor in a cohort sampled during active COVID-19.

The V call is TRBV19, the J call TRBJ2-5; TRBD2 might be the D (6 bases). V shed 3 bases and J shed 5 bases, with 16 bases lying between them. The CDR3 sequence is 15 residues long. Germline V CDR1 and CDR2: LNHDA, SQIVND (reference sequence). The CDR3 sequence is CASSISGGREETQYF. The CDR3 nucleotides read TGTGCCAGTAGTATTTCTGGGGGACGGGAGGAGACCCAGTACTTC.

CDR3 in DNA: TGTGCCAGTAGTATATCCGGGACCTACGAGCAGTACTTC. Encoded protein: CASSISGTYEQYF. J is TRBJ2-7 and V is TRBV19; perhaps TRBD2 as D (5 bases). CDR3 size: 13 residues. V lost 2 bases, J lost 2 bases, and 7 bases lay in between. Germline V gives CDR1 LNHDA, CDR2 SQIVND (reference sequence).

This clone was counted only a few times. This chain uses TRBV28 with TRBJ1-5; tentative D call: TRBD1 (6 bases). V was pared by 5 bases and J by 5 bases, with 28 bases between. CDR1 MDHEN and CDR2 SYDVKM come from the germline V gene. The CDR3 has 19 amino acids. Here the CDR3 reads CASSPNRDTSRWFHQPQHF. The CDR3 DNA reads TGTGCCAGCAGTCCTAACCGGGACACCAGCCGGTGGTTTCATCAGCCCCAGCATTTT.

The chain is built from TRBV29-1 and TRBJ2-1; 8 bases agree with TRBD2. The germline CDR1 and CDR2 sequences are SQVTM and ANQGSEA. The CDR3 length is 13 residues. Trimming removed 6 bases from V and 9 bases from J; junction bases left unmatched: 10. The CDR3 loop is CSVRRRLAPEQFF. DNA of the CDR3: TGCAGCGTACGCCGCCGACTAGCGCCTGAGCAGTTCTTC.

The rearrangement uses TRBV29-1 and TRBJ2-1; TRBD2 matches at 7 bases. From germline, CDR1 is SQVTM and CDR2 ANQGSEA. V gave up 1 base and J gave up 6 bases; unmatched junction bases: 6. This CDR3 has 14 amino acids. The CDR3 loop reads CSVEGSPGGNEQFF. The CDR3 nucleotides are TGCAGCGTTGAAGGTTCTCCGGGAGGCAATGAGCAGTTCTTC.

The J gene is TRBJ1-2, the V gene TRBV3-1 (or the pseudogene TRBV3-2); TRBD1 is a possible D gene (6 bases). The germline CDR1 and CDR2 sequences are LGHDT and YNNKEL (reference sequence). The CDR3 runs to 14 residues. The germline V and J ends were trimmed by 0 bases and 5 bases, with 10 bases remaining between them. DNA of the CDR3: TGTGCCAGCAGCCAAGAGTCGAGGGGGTATGGCTACACCTTC. It specifies CASSQESRGYGYTF.

J is TRBJ2-2 and V is TRBV10-3; 9 bases are a match to TRBD2. V shed 6 bases, J shed 4 bases, and the junction held 12 bases outside the gene matches. From germline, CDR1 is ENHRY and CDR2 SYGVKD. The CDR3 contains 17 residues. This CDR3 reads CAIRRAGGIEGTGELFF. The CDR3 nucleotides are TGTGCCATCAGGAGAGCGGGGGGTATAGAGGGCACCGGGGAGCTGTTTTTT.

V is TRBV5-1 and J is TRBJ2-2; TRBD2 might be the D (6 bases). This CDR3 contains 15 residues. In germline, CDR1 is SGHRS, CDR2 YFSETQ. V gave up 9 bases and J gave up 4 bases, with 19 bases separating them. CDR3 region: CATYLGGALTGELFF. The CDR3 DNA follows: TGCGCCACTTATTTAGGAGGGGCCCTCACCGGGGAGCTGTTTTTT.

As to this clone: Germline is not matched at one junction end, which may reflect a read error. The rearrangement links TRBV12-5 to TRBJ2-2; TRBD2 agrees at 15 bases. Germline CDR1 is LGHNT and CDR2 is FRNRAP. The CDR3 is made up of 17 amino acids. The DNA for the CDR3 is TGTGCTAGTGGCTTGGGACTAGCGGGGGGATACACCGGGGAGCTGTTTTTT. The encoded protein is CASGLGLAGGYTGELFF.

This chain links TRBV3-1 (or the pseudogene TRBV3-2) with TRBJ1-2, with D unclear. From germline, CDR1 is LGHDT and CDR2 YNNKEL (reference sequence). The ends were cut back, 2 bases at V and 3 bases at J, with 7 bases in the middle. The CDR3 length is 13 residues. The CDR3 sequence is CASSQMLDYGYTF. In DNA, the CDR3 is TGTGCCAGCAGCCAAATGCTAGACTATGGCTACACCTTC.

The chain carries TRBV5-4 and TRBJ1-2; D not certain. The ends were cut back, 5 bases at V and 4 bases at J, with 15 bases in the middle. Germline lookup yields CDR1 SGHNT and CDR2 YYREEE (reference sequence). This CDR3 has 14 residues. The CDR3 region has the DNA TGTGCCAGCAGGTGGCATACTAACATCTATGGCTACACCTTC. It codes for CASRWHTNIYGYTF.

This rearrangement joins TRBV9 to TRBJ2-5, with 9 bases identical to TRBD2. The V gene's germline CDR1 is SGDLS and CDR2 YYNGEE. The CDR3 covers 14 residues. V trimming: 3 bases; J trimming: 1 base; junction bases outside the gene matches: 1. CDR3 amino acids: CASSEGLAQETQYF. For the CDR3, the DNA is TGTGCCAGCAGCGAGGGACTAGCCCAAGAGACCCAGTACTTC.

This sequence joins TRBV21-1 and TRBJ1-4; the DNA was not used to check the table's D call, TRBD1. TRBV21-1 is a documented pseudogene. This CDR3 region has 18 residues. Here the CDR3 reads CASSNDKKENATNEKLFF. In nucleotides, the CDR3 is TGTGCCAGCAGCAATGACAAGAAAGAAAATGCAACTAATGAAAAACTGTTTTTT.

This clone is a singleton in its sample. V usage is TRBV19 and J usage is TRBJ2-7; 8 nucleotides match TRBD1. CDR3 length: 14 amino acids. The J segment lost 2 bases and the V segment lost 1 base, leaving 1 base of the junction unmatched. CDR1 is LNHDA and CDR2 is SQIVND in the germline V gene (reference sequence). This CDR3 reads CASSIGTGPYEQYF. CDR3 nucleotides: TGTGCCAGTAGTATAGGGACAGGGCCCTACGAGCAGTACTTC. The full variable domain, in which reference TRBV19 and TRBJ2-7 provide the parts outside the CDR3, is DGGITQSPKYLFRKEGQNVTLSCEQNLNHDAMYWYRQDPGQGLRLIYYSQIVNDFQKGDIAEGYSVSREKKESFPLTVTSAQKNPTAFYLCASSIGTGPYEQYFGPGTRLTVT.

The chain has TRBV19 and TRBJ2-1; 7 bases agree with TRBD1. CDR1 and CDR2 from the germline V gene are LNHDA and SQIVND (reference sequence). V lost 6 bases, J lost 8 bases, and 10 bases stayed unmatched. The CDR3 has 14 residues. The DNA for the CDR3 is TGTGCCAGTAGCGTGACAGGGCGAGTCCATGAGCAGTTCTTC. Translating it yields CASSVTGRVHEQFF.

The chain is built from TRBV27 and TRBJ1-2; D is possibly TRBD1 (5 bases). The germline CDR1 and CDR2 sequences are MNHEY and SMNVEV (reference sequence). V was cut by 5 bases and J by 8 bases, with 18 bases left in between. The CDR3 runs to 14 residues. CDR3: CASSPGGAPGGYTF. The DNA for the CDR3 is TGTGCCAGCAGTCCCGGCGGAGCACCAGGGGGCTACACCTTC.

The chain is built from TRBV7-2 and TRBJ2-7, with 9 bases that match TRBD2. The germline CDR1 and CDR2 sequences are SGHTA and FQGNSA. The CDR3 length is 15 residues. V trimming: 1 base; J trimming: 3 bases; junction bases outside the gene matches: 4. Here the CDR3 reads CASSLELAGYYEQYF. The CDR3 DNA reads as TGTGCCAGCAGCTTAGAACTAGCGGGCTACTACGAGCAGTACTTC. Full variable domain (outside the CDR3, taken from reference TRBV7-2 and TRBJ2-7): GAGVSQSPSNKVTEKGKDVELRCDPISGHTALYWYRQSLGQGLEFLIYFQGNSAPDKSGLPSDRFSAERTGGSVSTLTIQRTQQEDSAVYLCASSLELAGYYEQYFGPGTRLTVT.

The CDR3 sequence: CASSLGLAGGPDTQYF. For the CDR3, the DNA is TGCGCCAGCAGCTTGGGACTAGCGGGAGGGCCGGATACGCAGTATTTT. The J gene is TRBJ2-3, the V gene TRBV5-1; 14 nucleotides line up with TRBD2. V lost 0 bases to trimming and J lost 6 bases; unmatched junction nucleotides: 3. CDR3 length: 16 residues. The germline V gene encodes CDR1 SGHRS and CDR2 YFSETQ.

The chain recombines TRBV25-1 with TRBJ1-2, with 9 bases matching TRBD1. This CDR3 contains 15 residues. The germline gives CDR1 MGHDK, CDR2 SYGVNS. With 1 base clipped from V and 8 bases from J, the junction kept 8 bases outside the gene matches. The CDR3 DNA reads as TGTGCCAGCAGTGAATGGACAGGGGATTCGCGCGGCTACACCTTC. Protein product: CASSEWTGDSRGYTF.